The entry below gives a single T cell receptor beta chain sequence along with its context. What it binds is not known. This sample's TCRbeta library carried unique molecular identifier barcodes. TCRdb independently ran MiXCR on the PCR reads; one entry per CDR3 protein. The repertoire holds hundreds of thousands of distinct CDR3 sequences, with 13% as singletons. The data originate from a study of T-cell reconstitution after alpha-beta-depleted transplantation in children. Findings and caveats of the study: The main origin of T-cell counts and diversity one year after transplant was newly produced T cells. Day-60 TCRbeta diversity that was high in some patients was derived from surviving recipient T cells and thymic progenitors. Reportedly, roughly two months post-transplant, alpha-beta T cells arose from several hundred expanded graft clones.

CDR3 length equals 18 residues. V dropped 0 bases and J dropped 1 base, with 17 bases sitting between them. Per germline, CDR1 SGHAT and CDR2 FQDESV (reference sequence). This clonotype was obtained from a male patient aged 5 to 17 who had a stem cell transplant for acute myeloid leukemia, so the T cells may come from the graft donor. This sequence joins TRBV11-1 and TRBJ2-3; D possibly corresponds to TRBD1 (6 bases). Here the sequenced sample was PBMCs, mostly from graft donor cells, taken 360 days after TCRalphabeta/CD19-depleted stem cell transplant. CDR3 loop: CASSLARARSGGTDTQYF. The CDR3 coding sequence is TGTGCCAGCAGCTTAGCGCGGGCCCGTTCAGGGGGCACAGATACGCAGTATTTT. Drawing the rest from reference TRBV11-1 and TRBJ2-3, the complete variable domain is EAEVAQSPRYKITEKSQAVAFWCDPISGHATLYWYRQILGQGPELLVQFQDESVVDDSQLPKDRFSAERLKGVDSTLKIQPAELGDSAMYLCASSLARARSGGTDTQYFGPGTRLTVL.